A single sample is the source of the 15 T cell receptor beta chains below, sequenced in a study of cytomegalovirus exposure and HLA in healthy donors. Use of 60 Vbeta and 13 Jbeta primers characterized the PCR. Libraries were prepared by immunoSEQ multiplex PCR; TCRdb keeps only in-frame clonotypes and omits some of them. The sample shows around 70,000 clones, 80% to 90% of them seen only once. Input material: PBMCs. All receptors come from a woman in her twenties or thirties in good health and CMV-seronegative.

The V gene is TRBV9, the J gene TRBJ1-6; D unclear. CDR3 length: 16 residues. Deletions cut 3 bases from V and 7 bases from J, with 17 bases between. CDR1 is SGDLS, CDR2 YYNGEE, per germline. The CDR3 DNA sequence: TGTGCCAGCAGCGCCTTTGGACGGGAGGGAAATTCACCCCTCCACTTT. Protein sequence: CASSAFGREGNSPLHF.

The chain recombines TRBV2 with TRBJ2-1; 9 bases match TRBD2. The J segment lost 7 bases and the V segment lost 6 bases, leaving 7 bases of the junction unmatched. This CDR3 is built from 14 residues. Looked up from germline, CDR1 is SNHLY and CDR2 is FYNNEI. CDR3 amino acids: CASRGAGGSNEQFF. The CDR3 nucleotides are TGTGCCAGCAGAGGAGCGGGAGGTTCAAATGAGCAGTTCTTC.

This clone was seen a few times. V is TRBV9 and J is TRBJ2-2, with D perhaps TRBD2 (6 bases). Trimming shortened V by 2 bases and J by 5 bases, and 13 bases separated the two germline ends. CDR3 length: 15 amino acids. Germline CDR1 SGDLS, CDR2 YYNGEE. CDR3 sequence reads: CASSVWRDLTGELFF. CDR3 DNA: TGTGCCAGCAGCGTCTGGCGGGACTTAACCGGGGAGCTGTTTTTT.

The chain joins TRBV13 to TRBJ1-3; a possible D gene is TRBD1 (6 bases). V was clipped by 2 bases and J by 0 bases, with 11 bases between them. This CDR3 contains 16 residues. CDR1 PRHDT and CDR2 FYEKMQ come from the germline V gene (reference sequence). DNA for the CDR3: TGTGCCAGCAGCTTACGAACAGGGACCTCTGGAAACACCATATATTTT. Encoded protein: CASSLRTGTSGNTIYF. The full variable domain, in which reference TRBV13 and TRBJ1-3 provide the parts outside the CDR3, is AAGVIQSPRHLIKEKRETATLKCYPIPRHDTVYWYQQGPGQDPQFLISFYEKMQSDKGSIPDRFSAQQFSDYHSELNMSSLELGDSALYFCASSLRTGTSGNTIYFGEGSWLTVV.

CDR3: CASSPTGVPETQYF. CDR3 DNA sequence: TGTGCCAGCTCACCTACAGGGGTGCCAGAGACCCAGTACTTC. The chain has TRBV18 and TRBJ2-5, with TRBD1 identical over 7 bases. Looked up from germline, CDR1 is KGHSH and CDR2 is LQKENI. V lost 3 bases to trimming and J lost 4 bases; unmatched junction nucleotides: 5. The CDR3 totals 14 residues. Based on the CDR3 plus reference TRBV18 and TRBJ2-5, the full variable domain is NAGVMQNPRHLVRRRGQEARLRCSPMKGHSHVYWYRQLPEEGLKFMVYLQKENIIDESGMPKERFSAEFPKEGPSILRIQQVVRGDSAAYFCASSPTGVPETQYFGPGTRLLVL.

The chain is built from TRBV5-4 and TRBJ2-7, with 10 bases lining up with TRBD2. Germline CDR1 reads SGHNT; CDR2 reads YYREEE (reference sequence). The CDR3 has 16 residues. Trimming at V came to 4 bases and at J to 0 bases, leaving 7 bases not matched to a gene. Written as DNA, the CDR3 is TGTGCCAGCAGCCCAAGGACTAGCGGCACCTCCTACGAGCAGTACTTC. As protein: CASSPRTSGTSYEQYF.

The gene calls are TRBV30 and TRBJ1-5; 7 bases map to TRBD1. The trim removed 4 bases at V and 3 bases at J, leaving 3 bases unmatched. Looked up from germline, CDR1 is GTSNPN and CDR2 is SVGIG (reference sequence). This CDR3 has 13 amino acids. The CDR3 sequence: CAWTTGVNQPQHF. The CDR3 DNA is TGTGCCTGGACAACAGGGGTCAATCAGCCCCAGCATTTT.

This chain links TRBV11-2 with TRBJ2-7; 7 bases align to TRBD2. V lost 4 bases and J lost 2; bases outside the gene matches: 14. The germline V gene has CDR1 SGHAT and CDR2 FQNNGV. This CDR3 is 17 amino acids long. In nucleotides, the CDR3 is TGTGCCAGCAGCTCTTCACCTAGCGGCCGGACGCCCTACGAGCAGTACTTC. It encodes CASSSSPSGRTPYEQYF.

This chain connects TRBV11-2 to TRBJ2-7; 9 positions match TRBD1. The CDR3 consists of 14 residues. From germline, CDR1 is SGHAT and CDR2 FQNNGV. Trimming took 3 bases from V and 7 from J; bases not matched to a gene: 7. CDR3 sequence (DNA): TGTGCCAGCAGCTTCCTGACAGGGGGGCGGGAGCAGTACTTC. The encoded protein is CASSFLTGGREQYF.

The CDR3 protein is CASSQGDSAGRIEQYF. CDR3 DNA: TGCGCCAGCAGCCAAGGGGACTCAGCGGGAAGGATCGAGCAGTACTTC. This chain joins TRBV4-1 and TRBJ2-7; 7 bases line up with TRBD2. CDR3 length equals 16 residues. Germline CDR1 MGHRA, CDR2 YSYEKL. V trimming: 1 base; J trimming: 6 bases; junction bases outside the gene matches: 12.

J is TRBJ2-7 and V is TRBV7-2, with 9 positions matching TRBD2. Per germline, CDR1 SGHTA and CDR2 FQGNSA. J lost 0 bases, V lost 4 bases, and 10 bases had no gene match. This CDR3 has 17 amino acids. The CDR3 nucleotides are TGTGCCAGCAGCTACACCCTCCTAGCGGGAAGCTCCTACGAGCAGTACTTC. Its translation is CASSYTLLAGSSYEQYF.

The chain joins TRBV19 to TRBJ2-1; 8 bases align to TRBD2. The CDR3 runs to 16 residues. Germline V lookup: CDR1 LNHDA, CDR2 SQIVND (reference sequence). The V segment lost 3 bases and the J segment 7 bases; nucleotides outside the gene matches: 11. The CDR3 sequence: CASSIKRESLRNEQFF. Here the CDR3 DNA reads TGTGCCAGTAGTATTAAGCGGGAGAGCTTACGGAATGAGCAGTTCTTC.

This sequence joins TRBV11-2 and TRBJ2-7; 12 positions agree with TRBD1. Unmatched junction bases numbered 6, after V lost 0 bases and J lost 6 bases. The CDR3 spans 16 residues. Germline-derived CDR1 and CDR2 are SGHAT and FQNNGV. In DNA, the CDR3 is TGTGCCAGCAGCTTAGACTGGGGACAGGGGGCTCGCGAGCAGTACTTC. It encodes CASSLDWGQGAREQYF.

With respect to this clone: Mismatch with germline at one junction end may stem from a read error. This sample also contains other DNA sequences that code for the same CDR3. The genes are TRBV6-5 and TRBJ1-2; TRBD1 aligns across 9 bases. Germline CDR1 and CDR2: MNHEY and SVGAGI. The CDR3 loop spans 12 amino acids. CDR3: CASRDRVYGYTF. The CDR3 DNA reads as TGCGCCAGCAGGGACAGGGTCTATGGCTACACCTTC.

V and J are TRBV28 and TRBJ2-7; 9 nucleotides agree with TRBD2. V was clipped by 5 bases and J by 3 bases; unmatched bases: 5. Per the germline V gene, CDR1 is MDHEN and CDR2 is SYDVKM. CDR3 length: 14 amino acids. CDR3 coding DNA: TGTGCCAGCAGTGCGGGAGGGCCCTACTACGAGCAGTACTTC. It is translated as CASSAGGPYYEQYF.